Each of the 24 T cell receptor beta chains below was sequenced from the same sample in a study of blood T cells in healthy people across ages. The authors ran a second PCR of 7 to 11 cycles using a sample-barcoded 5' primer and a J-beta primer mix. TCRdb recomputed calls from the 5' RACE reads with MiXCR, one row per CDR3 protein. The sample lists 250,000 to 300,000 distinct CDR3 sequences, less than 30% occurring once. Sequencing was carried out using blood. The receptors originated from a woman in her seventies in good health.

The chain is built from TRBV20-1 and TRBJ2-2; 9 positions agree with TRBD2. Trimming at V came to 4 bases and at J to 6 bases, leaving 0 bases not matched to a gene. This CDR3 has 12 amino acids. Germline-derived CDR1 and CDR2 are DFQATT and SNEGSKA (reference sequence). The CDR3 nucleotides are TGCAGTGCTAAGCGGGAGGCCGGGGAGCTGTTTTTT. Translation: CSAKREAGELFF.

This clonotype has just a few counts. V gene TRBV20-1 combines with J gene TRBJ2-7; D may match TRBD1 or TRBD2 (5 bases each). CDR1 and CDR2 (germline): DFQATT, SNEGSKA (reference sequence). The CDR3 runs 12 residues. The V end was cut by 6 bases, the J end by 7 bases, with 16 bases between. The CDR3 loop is CSAGTGYGEQYF. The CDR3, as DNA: TGCAGTGCAGGGACGGGGTACGGAGAGCAGTACTTC.

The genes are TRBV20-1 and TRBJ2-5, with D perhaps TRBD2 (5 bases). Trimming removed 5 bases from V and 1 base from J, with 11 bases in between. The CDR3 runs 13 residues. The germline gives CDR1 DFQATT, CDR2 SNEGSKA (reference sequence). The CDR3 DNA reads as TGCAGTGCTCAGCGAGGGTCCCAAGAGACCCAGTACTTC. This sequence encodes CSAQRGSQETQYF.

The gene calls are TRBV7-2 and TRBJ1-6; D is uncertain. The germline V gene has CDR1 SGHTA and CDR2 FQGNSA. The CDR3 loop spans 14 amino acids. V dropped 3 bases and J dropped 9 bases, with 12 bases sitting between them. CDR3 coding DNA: TGTGCCAGCAGCTTTATGGCCCGAAGTTCACCCCTCCACTTT. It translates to CASSFMARSSPLHF.

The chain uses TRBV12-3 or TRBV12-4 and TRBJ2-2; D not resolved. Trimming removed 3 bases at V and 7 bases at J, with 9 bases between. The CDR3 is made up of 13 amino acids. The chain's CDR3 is CASSFRVGGELFF. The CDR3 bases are TGTGCCAGCAGTTTTCGCGTTGGCGGGGAGCTGTTTTTT.

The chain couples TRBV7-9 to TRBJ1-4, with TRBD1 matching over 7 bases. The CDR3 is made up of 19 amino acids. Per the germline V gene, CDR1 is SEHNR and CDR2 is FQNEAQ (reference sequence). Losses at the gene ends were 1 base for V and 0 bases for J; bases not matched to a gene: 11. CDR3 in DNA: TGTGCCAGCAGCTTAGGACAGGGTCCGCCTACCGCAACTAATGAAAAACTGTTTTTT. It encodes CASSLGQGPPTATNEKLFF. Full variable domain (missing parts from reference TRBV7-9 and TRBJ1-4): DTGVSQNPRHKITKRGQNVTFRCDPISEHNRLYWYRQTLGQGPEFLTYFQNEAQLEKSRLLSDRFSAERPKGSFSTLEIQRTEQGDSAMYLCASSLGQGPPTATNEKLFFGSGTQLSVL.

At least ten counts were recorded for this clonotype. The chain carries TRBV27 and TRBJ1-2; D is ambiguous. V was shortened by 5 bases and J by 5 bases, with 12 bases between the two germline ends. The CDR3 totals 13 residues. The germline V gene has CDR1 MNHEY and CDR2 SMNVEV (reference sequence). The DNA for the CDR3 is TGTGCCAGCAGTGAAAAGGGTTGGTATGGCTACACCTTC. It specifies CASSEKGWYGYTF.

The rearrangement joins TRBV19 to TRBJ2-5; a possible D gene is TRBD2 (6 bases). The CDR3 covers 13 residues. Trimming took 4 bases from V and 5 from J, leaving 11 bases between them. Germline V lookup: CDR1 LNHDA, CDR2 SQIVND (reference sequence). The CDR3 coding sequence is TGTGCCAGTAGTAGTGGGAGGATGGAGACCCAGTACTTC. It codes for CASSSGRMETQYF.

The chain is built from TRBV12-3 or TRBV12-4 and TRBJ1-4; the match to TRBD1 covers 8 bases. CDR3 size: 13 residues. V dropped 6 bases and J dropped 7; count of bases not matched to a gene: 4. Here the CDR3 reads CASSTTGGEKLFF. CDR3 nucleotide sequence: TGTGCCAGCAGCACAACAGGGGGTGAAAAACTGTTTTTT.

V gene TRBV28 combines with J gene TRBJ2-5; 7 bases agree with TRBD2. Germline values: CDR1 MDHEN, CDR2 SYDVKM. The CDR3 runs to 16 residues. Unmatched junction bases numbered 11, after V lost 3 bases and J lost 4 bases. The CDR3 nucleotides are TGTGCCAGCAGTTTTACAGTAGGCGGGAGCCGAGAGACCCAGTACTTC. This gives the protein CASSFTVGGSRETQYF.

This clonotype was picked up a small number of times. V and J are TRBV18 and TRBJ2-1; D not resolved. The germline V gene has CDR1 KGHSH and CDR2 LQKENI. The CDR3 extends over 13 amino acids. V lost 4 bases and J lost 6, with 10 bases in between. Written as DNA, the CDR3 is TGTGCCAGCTCACGAGATAAATTCAATGAGCAGTTCTTC. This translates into CASSRDKFNEQFF.

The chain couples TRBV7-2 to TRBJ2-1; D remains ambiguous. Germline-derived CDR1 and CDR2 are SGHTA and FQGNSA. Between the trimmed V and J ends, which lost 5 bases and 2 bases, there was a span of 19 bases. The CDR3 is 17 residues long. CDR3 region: CASSTEATVQAYNEQFF. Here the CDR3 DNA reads TGTGCCAGCAGCACGGAAGCGACGGTTCAGGCCTACAATGAGCAGTTCTTC.

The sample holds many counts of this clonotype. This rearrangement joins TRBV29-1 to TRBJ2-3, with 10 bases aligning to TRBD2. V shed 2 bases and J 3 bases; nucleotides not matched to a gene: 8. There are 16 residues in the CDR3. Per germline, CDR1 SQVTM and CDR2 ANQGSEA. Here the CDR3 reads CSVEKREGLMTDTQYF. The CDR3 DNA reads TGCAGCGTTGAAAAGCGGGAGGGGTTGATGACAGATACGCAGTATTTT.

CDR3 bases: TGTGCCAGCAGCCTTTGGACAGGTGGATTCTATGGCTACACCTTC. This encodes CASSLWTGGFYGYTF. This chain links TRBV7-9 with TRBJ1-2, with 7 bases identical to TRBD1. The CDR3 runs 15 residues. Germline values: CDR1 SEHNR, CDR2 FQNEAQ (reference sequence). V dropped 5 bases and J dropped 4; count of bases not matched to a gene: 10.

DNA of the CDR3: TGTGCCAGCAGCGTAGTAGGTACAGAAAGAGCTTTCTTT. Amino acid sequence: CASSVVGTERAFF. The rearrangement joins TRBV9 to TRBJ1-1; D not certain. Germline lookup yields CDR1 SGDLS and CDR2 YYNGEE. V was cut by 0 bases and J by 10 bases, with 13 bases left in between. This CDR3 spans 13 amino acids.

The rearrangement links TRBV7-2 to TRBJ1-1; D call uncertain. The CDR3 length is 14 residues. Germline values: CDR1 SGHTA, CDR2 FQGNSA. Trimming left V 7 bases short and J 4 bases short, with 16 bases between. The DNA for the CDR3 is TGTGCCAGCAACCTTAGCCCTTTGTCCACTGAAGCTTTCTTT. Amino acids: CASNLSPLSTEAFF.

CDR3 DNA: TGTGCCAGCAGCTCCTCGGGGGCGGCTAATGAAAAACTGTTTTTT. Translated: CASSSSGAANEKLFF. This rearrangement joins TRBV7-9 to TRBJ1-4; a possible D gene is TRBD1 (6 bases). The CDR3 has 15 residues. CDR1 and CDR2 (germline): SEHNR, FQNEAQ (reference sequence). V dropped 4 bases and J dropped 3 bases, with 12 bases sitting between them.

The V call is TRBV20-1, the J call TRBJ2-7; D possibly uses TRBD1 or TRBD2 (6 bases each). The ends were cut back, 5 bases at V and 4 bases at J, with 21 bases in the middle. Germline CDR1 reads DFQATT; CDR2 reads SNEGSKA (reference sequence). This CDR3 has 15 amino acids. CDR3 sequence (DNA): TGCAGTGCTGCGGATACTAGCAGGGGAGGATACGAGCAGTACTTC. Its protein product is CSAADTSRGGYEQYF.

The CDR3 reads CASTLAGPYEQYF. The CDR3 coding sequence is TGTGCCAGCACGCTAGCGGGCCCCTACGAGCAGTACTTC. The chain joins TRBV28 to TRBJ2-7; 8 bases align to TRBD2. Germline V gene lookup returns CDR1 MDHEN and CDR2 SYDVKM. The ends lost 7 bases at V and 2 bases at J; junction bases unmatched: 4. The CDR3 length is 13 residues. The full variable domain, completed using reference TRBV28 and TRBJ2-7, is DVKVTQSSRYLVKRTGEKVFLECVQDMDHENMFWYRQDPGLGLRLIYFSYDVKMKEKGDIPEGYSVSREKKERFSLILESASTNQTSMYLCASTLAGPYEQYFGPGTRLTVT.

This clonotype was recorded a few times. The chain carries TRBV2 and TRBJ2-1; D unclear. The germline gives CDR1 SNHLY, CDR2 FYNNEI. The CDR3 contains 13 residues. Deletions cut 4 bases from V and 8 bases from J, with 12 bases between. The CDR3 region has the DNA TGTGCCAGCAGTGGGGCTAGATGGTATGAGCAGTTCTTC. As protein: CASSGARWYEQFF.

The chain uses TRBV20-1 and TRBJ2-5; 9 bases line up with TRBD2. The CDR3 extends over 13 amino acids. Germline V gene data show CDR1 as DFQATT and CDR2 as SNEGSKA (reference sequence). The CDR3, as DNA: TGCAGCACGCGGGAGGGCCTCGGTCGGGAGCAGTACTTC. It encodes CSTREGLGREQYF.

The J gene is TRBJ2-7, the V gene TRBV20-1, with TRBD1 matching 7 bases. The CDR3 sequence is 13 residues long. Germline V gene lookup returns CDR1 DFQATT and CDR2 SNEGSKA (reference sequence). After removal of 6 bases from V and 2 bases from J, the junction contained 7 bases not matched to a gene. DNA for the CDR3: TGCAGTGCAGCGATGACAGGGACCTACGAGCAGTACTTC. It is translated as CSAAMTGTYEQYF.

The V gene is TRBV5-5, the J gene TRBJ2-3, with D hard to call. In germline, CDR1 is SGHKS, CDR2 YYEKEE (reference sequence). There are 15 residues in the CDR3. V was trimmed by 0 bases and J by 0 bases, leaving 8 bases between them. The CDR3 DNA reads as TGTGCCAGCAGCTTGGACTTAACTAGCACAGATACGCAGTATTTT. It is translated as CASSLDLTSTDTQYF.

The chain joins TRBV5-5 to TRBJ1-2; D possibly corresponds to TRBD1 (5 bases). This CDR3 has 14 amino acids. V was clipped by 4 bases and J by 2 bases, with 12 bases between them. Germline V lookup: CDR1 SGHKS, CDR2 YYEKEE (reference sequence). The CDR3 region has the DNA TGTGCCAGCAGCATTCCGGGACGGAACTATGGCTACACCTTC. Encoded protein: CASSIPGRNYGYTF.